The 28 T cell receptor beta chains below come from one sample, sequenced in a study of cytomegalovirus exposure and HLA in healthy donors. 60 Vbeta and 13 Jbeta primers were used in PCR. The method was immunoSEQ multiplex PCR; TCRdb's version includes in-frame clones alone and lacks a portion of them. This repertoire includes approximately 120,000 clones. The source material was PBMCs. These TCRs come from a young man in good health and CMV-seronegative.

The V gene is TRBV19, the J gene TRBJ2-7; the match to TRBD2 covers 8 bases. Losses at the gene ends were 5 bases for V and 3 bases for J; bases not matched to a gene: 3. Germline values: CDR1 LNHDA, CDR2 SQIVND (reference sequence). The CDR3 is made up of 13 amino acids. Here the CDR3 reads CASSPGLVYEQYF. CDR3 bases: TGTGCCAGTAGTCCGGGACTAGTCTACGAGCAGTACTTC.

The chain couples TRBV15 to TRBJ1-4; D is unresolved. Trimming cost V 1 base and J 0 bases, with 12 bases left between them. This CDR3 is 17 amino acids long. Germline V gives CDR1 LNHNV, CDR2 YYDKDF (reference sequence). CDR3 region: CATSRVVKIATNEKLFF. DNA for the CDR3: TGTGCCACCAGCAGAGTAGTCAAAATTGCAACTAATGAAAAACTGTTTTTT.

The V call is TRBV6-1, the J call TRBJ2-5, with TRBD2 as a possible D gene (5 bases). The J call may be mistaken, given a closer DNA end match to TRBJ2-7. The CDR3 consists of 14 residues. Per germline, CDR1 MNHNS and CDR2 SASEGT. CDR3 loop: CASSSGSYGYEQYF. Written as DNA, the CDR3 is TGTGCCAGCAGTTCGGGATCCTACGGGTACGAGCAGTACTTC.

This chain joins TRBV27 and TRBJ2-7; D remains ambiguous. CDR1 and CDR2 (germline): MNHEY, SMNVEV (reference sequence). The CDR3 extends over 16 amino acids. V was cut by 5 bases and J by 2 bases, with 19 bases left in between. CDR3 DNA sequence: TGTGCCAGCAGTAGTTTAGTATTAACCGGAGCCTACGAGCAGTACTTC. Its translation is CASSSLVLTGAYEQYF.

The chain carries TRBV5-1 and TRBJ2-1; 7 bases match TRBD2. Unmatched junction bases numbered 5, after V lost 1 base and J lost 4 bases. Germline CDR1 and CDR2: SGHRS and YFSETQ. This CDR3 has 15 residues. CDR3 nucleotides: TGCGCCAGCAGCTTGAGGGAGCGGGGTTACAATGAGCAGTTCTTC. Translation: CASSLRERGYNEQFF.

The genes are TRBV29-1 and TRBJ2-1; TRBD1 matches 11 bases. The germline CDR1 and CDR2 sequences are SQVTM and ANQGSEA. The CDR3 is made up of 14 amino acids. V lost 4 bases to trimming and J lost 8 bases; unmatched junction nucleotides: 7. As DNA, the CDR3 is TGCAGCGTTGTTTGGGACAGGGGGGTCTATGAGCAGTTCTTC. It encodes CSVVWDRGVYEQFF.

The chain employs TRBV29-1 and TRBJ2-7; D is ambiguous. The ends were cut back, 4 bases at V and 3 bases at J, with 13 bases in the middle. Germline V gene sequence: CDR1 SQVTM, CDR2 ANQGSEA. CDR3 length equals 13 residues. Here the CDR3 reads CSVVPASGYEQYF. DNA for the CDR3: TGCAGCGTTGTTCCAGCGTCCGGCTACGAGCAGTACTTC.

The genes are TRBV19 and TRBJ1-2, with D tentatively TRBD1 (6 bases). The V and J ends lost 8 bases and 5 bases respectively, with 12 bases between them. Germline V lookup: CDR1 LNHDA, CDR2 SQIVND (reference sequence). The CDR3 has 12 residues. The chain's CDR3 is CASQDRDYGYTF. The CDR3 DNA reads as TGTGCCAGTCAGGACAGAGATTATGGCTACACCTTC. The complete variable domain, with remaining parts taken from reference TRBV19 and TRBJ1-2, reads DGGITQSPKYLFRKEGQNVTLSCEQNLNHDAMYWYRQDPGQGLRLIYYSQIVNDFQKGDIAEGYSVSREKKESFPLTVTSAQKNPTAFYLCASQDRDYGYTFGSGTRLTVV.

V and J are TRBV7-7 and TRBJ2-5; 8 bases line up with TRBD1. Trimming removed 5 bases from V and 7 bases from J; junction bases left unmatched: 9. Germline lookup yields CDR1 SSHAT and CDR2 FNYEAQ (reference sequence). The CDR3 runs 14 residues. CDR3 protein: CASSPGTGRGTQYF. The CDR3 region has the DNA TGTGCCAGCAGCCCGGGGACAGGCCGAGGGACCCAGTACTTC.

The J gene is TRBJ2-5, the V gene TRBV27; a weak D match, TRBD2 (5 bases). CDR3 length: 13 amino acids. V gave up 4 bases and J gave up 2 bases, with 8 bases separating them. CDR1 MNHEY and CDR2 SMNVEV come from the germline V gene (reference sequence). As DNA, the CDR3 is TGTGCCAGCAGTTCTAGCTGGCAAGAGACCCAGTACTTC. Protein product: CASSSSWQETQYF.

V usage is TRBV30 and J usage is TRBJ2-7, with 10 bases lining up with TRBD2. CDR1 and CDR2 (germline): GTSNPN, SVGIG (reference sequence). The CDR3 spans 14 residues. Unmatched junction bases numbered 5, after V lost 0 bases and J lost 6 bases. The CDR3 here is CAWSVTSGNSEQYF. The CDR3 nucleotides are TGTGCCTGGAGTGTAACTAGCGGGAACTCCGAGCAGTACTTC.

The chain has TRBV10-1 and TRBJ1-1, with a tentative D call TRBD1 (5 bases). V lost 8 bases and J 1 base, leaving 11 bases between the germline ends. Germline V lookup: CDR1 WNHNN, CDR2 SYGVQD (reference sequence). This CDR3 is 13 amino acids long. Here the CDR3 reads CASAPTENTEAFF. The CDR3 bases are TGCGCCAGCGCCCCGACAGAGAACACTGAAGCTTTCTTT.

V usage is TRBV25-1 and J usage is TRBJ1-1; 9 nucleotides agree with TRBD1. The CDR3 extends over 14 amino acids. The junction had 3 bases not matched to a gene; V was cut back by 4 bases and J by 3 bases. The germline V gene encodes CDR1 MGHDK and CDR2 SYGVNS. Here the CDR3 reads CASSGRDRDTEAFF. The CDR3, as DNA: TGTGCCAGCAGTGGTCGGGACAGGGACACTGAAGCTTTCTTT. The full variable domain, completed using reference TRBV25-1 and TRBJ1-1, is EADIYQTPRYLVIGTGKKITLECSQTMGHDKMYWYQQDPGMELHLIHYSYGVNSTEKGDLSSESTVSRIRTEHFPLTLESARPSHTSQYLCASSGRDRDTEAFFGQGTRLTVV.

This sequence joins TRBV6-1 and TRBJ2-5, with 7 nucleotides matching TRBD1. The V segment lost 6 bases and the J segment 5 bases; nucleotides outside the gene matches: 12. The CDR3 is made up of 15 amino acids. Germline V lookup: CDR1 MNHNS, CDR2 SASEGT. The CDR3 nucleotides are TGTGCCAGCAGCACAGGGGATACTTGGGGTGAGACCCAGTACTTC. It specifies CASSTGDTWGETQYF.

J is TRBJ2-1 and V is TRBV4-2, with D possibly being TRBD1 (5 bases). The CDR3 runs 11 residues. V was trimmed by 5 bases and J by 9 bases, leaving 8 bases between them. Germline-derived CDR1 and CDR2 are LGHNA and YNFKEQ. The CDR3 loop reads CASSGTGEQFF. The CDR3 bases are TGTGCCAGCAGCGGTACAGGTGAGCAGTTCTTC.

The chain is built from TRBV9 and TRBJ1-1; D is unresolved. CDR1 SGDLS and CDR2 YYNGEE come from the germline V gene. This CDR3 contains 13 residues. V was shortened by 4 bases and J by 3 bases, with 10 bases between the two germline ends. This CDR3 is CASSIFSDTEAFF. The CDR3 DNA reads TGTGCCAGCAGCATTTTTAGCGACACTGAAGCTTTCTTT. Full variable domain (missing parts from reference TRBV9 and TRBJ1-1): DSGVTQTPKHLITATGQRVTLRCSPRSGDLSVYWYQQSLDQGLQFLIQYYNGEERAKGNILERFSAQQFPDLHSELNLSSLELGDSALYFCASSIFSDTEAFFGQGTRLTVV.

The chain carries TRBV28 and TRBJ2-4; TRBD2 might be the D (6 bases). CDR1 is MDHEN, CDR2 SYDVKM, per germline. There are 12 residues in the CDR3. V was trimmed by 4 bases and J by 11 bases, leaving 12 bases between them. For the CDR3, the DNA is TGTGCCAGCAGTTCAGGGACTGGGTTTCAGTACTTC. This encodes CASSSGTGFQYF.

V and J are TRBV7-9 and TRBJ1-1, with unresolved D. This CDR3 comprises 14 residues. Per germline, CDR1 SEHNR and CDR2 FQNEAQ (reference sequence). V lost 5 bases, J lost 3 bases, and 13 bases lay in between. The CDR3 DNA follows: TGTGCCAGCAGCCCCCTGGGAGAGGACACTGAAGCTTTCTTT. Residues: CASSPLGEDTEAFF.

The rearrangement joins TRBV19 to TRBJ1-4; 7 bases line up with TRBD1. CDR1 and CDR2 from the germline V gene are LNHDA and SQIVND (reference sequence). The CDR3 loop spans 15 amino acids. J was trimmed by 2 bases and V by 6 bases; bases with no gene match: 6. CDR3 nucleotide sequence: TGTGCCAGTAGCACAGGGGTTACGACTAATGAAAAACTGTTTTTT. Translation gives CASSTGVTTNEKLFF.

This chain links TRBV9 with TRBJ2-2; 7 bases are shared with TRBD1. The CDR3 is 14 amino acids. With V trimmed by 2 bases and J by 6 bases, 4 bases remained unmatched. The germline CDR1 and CDR2 sequences are SGDLS and YYNGEE. CDR3 bases: TGTGCCAGCAGCGTTACAGGGGACCCCGGGGAGCTGTTTTTT. Amino acids: CASSVTGDPGELFF. Supplemented by reference TRBV9 and TRBJ2-2, the full variable domain reads DSGVTQTPKHLITATGQRVTLRCSPRSGDLSVYWYQQSLDQGLQFLIQYYNGEERAKGNILERFSAQQFPDLHSELNLSSLELGDSALYFCASSVTGDPGELFFGEGSRLTVL.

The J gene is TRBJ2-5, the V gene TRBV2, with TRBD1 matching 8 bases. Germline loops: CDR1 SNHLY, CDR2 FYNNEI. With 8 bases clipped from V and 11 bases from J, the junction kept 10 bases outside the gene matches. This CDR3 has 12 amino acids. Here the CDR3 reads CASPGQGGEQYF. The CDR3 DNA reads as TGTGCCAGCCCCGGACAGGGCGGGGAGCAGTACTTC.

V usage is TRBV4-2 and J usage is TRBJ1-1, with 7 nucleotides matching TRBD1. In germline, CDR1 is LGHNA, CDR2 YNFKEQ. This CDR3 is 13 amino acids long. V shed 6 bases, J shed 1 base, and the junction held 2 bases outside the gene matches. CDR3 loop: CASRRQGNTEAFF. The CDR3 DNA is TGTGCCAGCAGACGACAGGGGAACACTGAAGCTTTCTTT.

Here the CDR3 reads CASSPRRRALGRYTF. For the CDR3, the DNA is TGTGCCAGCAGCCCCCGGCGCAGGGCGTTGGGTCGCTACACCTTC. This chain joins TRBV27 and TRBJ1-2; D is possibly TRBD1 (5 bases). Deletions cut 6 bases from V and 9 bases from J, with 23 bases between. The CDR3 totals 15 residues. Germline V gene lookup returns CDR1 MNHEY and CDR2 SMNVEV (reference sequence).

The rearrangement uses TRBV19 and TRBJ2-2, with D perhaps matching TRBD2 (6 bases). The CDR3 has 13 residues. CDR1 LNHDA and CDR2 SQIVND come from the germline V gene (reference sequence). Deletions cut 6 bases from V and 1 base from J, with 6 bases between. The CDR3 region has the DNA TGTGCCAGTAGCGGGGGGAACACCGGGGAGCTGTTTTTT. It specifies CASSGGNTGELFF.

The J gene is TRBJ2-5, the V gene TRBV28; D is possibly TRBD1 (6 bases). Trimming cost V 3 bases and J 0 bases, with 11 bases left between them. Looked up from germline, CDR1 is MDHEN and CDR2 is SYDVKM. This CDR3 contains 15 residues. CDR3 amino acids: CASSFLQGNQETQYF. CDR3 nucleotides: TGTGCCAGCAGTTTTCTACAGGGAAACCAAGAGACCCAGTACTTC.

The rearrangement joins TRBV6-6 to TRBJ1-2; 7 bases are shared with TRBD1. The V and J ends lost 6 bases and 8 bases, in that order; junction bases with no gene match: 15. This CDR3 has 15 residues. Germline-derived CDR1 and CDR2 are MNHNY and SVGAGI (reference sequence). The CDR3 DNA sequence: TGTGCCAGCAGGAGACAGGGCCAGAACCTAGAGGGCTACACCTTC. Its translation is CASRRQGQNLEGYTF.

The chain recombines TRBV6-1 with TRBJ2-1; 7 nucleotides align to TRBD1. Losses at the gene ends were 5 bases for V and 7 bases for J; bases not matched to a gene: 8. Germline V gene lookup returns CDR1 MNHNS and CDR2 SASEGT. The CDR3 spans 14 residues. The CDR3 DNA reads as TGTGCCAGCAGTAAAAGACAGGGATGGAATGAGCAGTTCTTC. This sequence encodes CASSKRQGWNEQFF.

The chain is built from TRBV9 and TRBJ2-3, with 11 bases matching TRBD2. The germline CDR1 and CDR2 sequences are SGDLS and YYNGEE. J gave up 4 bases and V 4 bases, and 8 bases lay outside the gene matches. This CDR3 region has 16 residues. The CDR3 protein is CASSRLAGIPPDTQYF. The DNA for the CDR3 is TGTGCCAGCAGCCGACTAGCGGGAATTCCTCCAGATACGCAGTATTTT.